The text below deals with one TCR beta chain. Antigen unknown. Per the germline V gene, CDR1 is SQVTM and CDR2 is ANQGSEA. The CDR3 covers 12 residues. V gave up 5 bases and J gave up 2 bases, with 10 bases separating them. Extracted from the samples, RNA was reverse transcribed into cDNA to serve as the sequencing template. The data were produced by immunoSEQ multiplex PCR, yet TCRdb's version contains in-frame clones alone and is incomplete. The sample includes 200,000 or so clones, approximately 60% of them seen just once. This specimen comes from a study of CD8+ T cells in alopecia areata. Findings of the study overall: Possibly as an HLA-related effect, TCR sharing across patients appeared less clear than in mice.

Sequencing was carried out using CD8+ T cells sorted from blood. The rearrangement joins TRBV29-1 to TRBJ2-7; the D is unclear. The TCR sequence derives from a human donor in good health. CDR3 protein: CSVSDGTYEQYF. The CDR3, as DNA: TGCAGCGTTTCCGATGGGACCTACGAGCAGTACTTC.